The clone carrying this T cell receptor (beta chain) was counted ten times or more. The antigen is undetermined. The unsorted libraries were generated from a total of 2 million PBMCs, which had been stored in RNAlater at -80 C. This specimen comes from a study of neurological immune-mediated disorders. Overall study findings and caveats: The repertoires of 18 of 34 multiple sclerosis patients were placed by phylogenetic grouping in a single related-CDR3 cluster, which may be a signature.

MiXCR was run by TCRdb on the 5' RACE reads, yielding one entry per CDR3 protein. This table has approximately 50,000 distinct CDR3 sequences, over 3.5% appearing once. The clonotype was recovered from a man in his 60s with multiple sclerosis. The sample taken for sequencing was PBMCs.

The CDR3 nucleotides read TGCGCCAGCAGCTTGGCTGGGGACGGGGCTCAGCCCCAGCATTTT. Its translation is CASSLAGDGAQPQHF. The chain employs TRBV5-1 and TRBJ1-5; perhaps TRBD1 as D (5 bases). V was cut by 0 bases and J by 6 bases, with 13 bases left in between. CDR1 and CDR2 (germline): SGHRS, YFSETQ. CDR3 length: 15 residues.